The 22 T cell receptor beta chains presented below share a single source sample, sequenced in a study of metastatic and nonmetastatic thyroid tumors (TCRdb year 2020). Library preparation was by PCR. Sequenced using an Illumina HiSeq 4000. The raw public data were reprocessed by TCRdb itself: fastp quality trimming at Q25, MiXCR clonotype calling, in-frame beta chains only. The sample profile shows 25,000 or so clones; over 15% of them were found once. Around 6.3% of the sample is in the top ten clones. No treatment had been received by any patient before thyroid surgery. Material: blood. The receptors were gathered from a male donor with papillary thyroid cancer or a benign thyroid nodule (not recorded which). Some clones in this sample may be carry-over from other donors' samples.

The chain employs TRBV12-3 or TRBV12-4 and TRBJ2-7; D is perhaps TRBD1 or TRBD2 (5 bases each). V was shortened by 7 bases and J by 1 base, with 11 bases between the two germline ends. The CDR3 length is 13 residues. CDR3 loop: CASTREISYEQYF. The CDR3 DNA is TGTGCCAGCACCAGGGAGATATCCTACGAGCAGTACTTC.

This clone was counted many times. V usage is TRBV30 and J usage is TRBJ2-7, with D perhaps being TRBD1 or TRBD2 (6 bases each). Germline V gene lookup returns CDR1 GTSNPN and CDR2 SVGIG (reference sequence). V dropped 0 bases and J dropped 4 bases, with 13 bases sitting between them. The CDR3 loop spans 14 amino acids. For the CDR3, the DNA is TGTGCCTGGAGTGTAGGAGGGACAAAGTACGAGCAGTACTTC. It translates to CAWSVGGTKYEQYF. The whole variable domain, remainder taken from reference TRBV30 and TRBJ2-7, is SQTIHQWPATLVQPVGSPLSLECTVEGTSNPNLYWYRQAAGRGLQLLFYSVGIGQISSEVPQNLSASRPQDRQFILSSKKLLLSDSGFYLCAWSVGGTKYEQYFGPGTRLTVT.

This clone was picked up many times. The CDR3 sequence is CASGGRGGGTSGYTF. The DNA of the CDR3 is TGTGCCAGCGGGGGGAGAGGGGGCGGAACTAGTGGCTACACCTTC. V is TRBV28 and J is TRBJ1-2; TRBD1 matches 7 bases. J gave up 7 bases and V 8 bases, and 16 bases lay outside the gene matches. Germline V gene data show CDR1 as MDHEN and CDR2 as SYDVKM. The CDR3 runs 15 residues.

This clone was observed at least ten times. The genes are TRBV2 and TRBJ2-2; TRBD1 matches at 7 bases. The length of the CDR3 is 14 residues. The V gene end was trimmed by 5 bases and the J gene end by 5 bases; junction bases not matched to a gene: 5. The germline V gene encodes CDR1 SNHLY and CDR2 FYNNEI. CDR3 nucleotide sequence: TGTGCCAGCAGTCAGAGGGGGCGAACCGGGGAGCTGTTTTTT. This sequence encodes CASSQRGRTGELFF.

This clone was counted at least ten times. The chain has TRBV20-1 and TRBJ2-7, with TRBD2 matching 11 bases. The CDR3 spans 16 residues. Germline V gives CDR1 DFQATT, CDR2 SNEGSKA (reference sequence). V lost 0 bases to trimming and J lost 6 bases; unmatched junction nucleotides: 10. This CDR3 reads CSARDPGPSGRPEQYF. The CDR3 nucleotides are TGCAGTGCTAGAGATCCCGGGCCTAGCGGGAGGCCCGAGCAGTACTTC.

V and J are TRBV11-2 and TRBJ2-7; D is possibly TRBD2 (5 bases). CDR1 and CDR2 (germline): SGHAT, FQNNGV. The CDR3 has 17 amino acids. Trimming pared 5 bases from V and 0 bases from J, leaving 20 bases between. CDR3 nucleotide sequence: TGTGCCAGCAGCCCAACCCTAGCTGGATGTTCCTCCTACGAGCAGTACTTC. Translating gives CASSPTLAGCSSYEQYF.

This clone showed up many times. The chain recombines TRBV3-1 with TRBJ2-1, with 14 positions matching TRBD2. Germline-derived CDR1 and CDR2 are LGHDT and YNNKEL (reference sequence). V lost 1 base, J lost 5 bases, and 1 base stayed unmatched. The CDR3 sequence is 16 residues long. The CDR3 is CASSQVTSGRDNEQFF. CDR3 nucleotide sequence: TGTGCCAGCAGCCAAGTGACTAGCGGGAGGGACAATGAGCAGTTCTTC.

This clone was seen more than once but under ten times. This sequence joins TRBV19 and TRBJ1-2; D remains unclear. Germline values: CDR1 LNHDA, CDR2 SQIVND (reference sequence). The CDR3 extends over 13 amino acids. Trimming cost V 7 bases and J 6 bases, with 15 bases left between them. CDR3 region: CASIICRLDGYTF. Here the CDR3 DNA reads TGTGCCAGTATTATCTGCAGGTTAGATGGCTACACCTTC.

The V gene is TRBV20-1, the J gene TRBJ2-7; the D gene could be TRBD1 or TRBD2 (5 bases each). CDR3 length equals 14 residues. V gave up 3 bases and J gave up 0 bases, with 12 bases separating them. Germline V gene lookup returns CDR1 DFQATT and CDR2 SNEGSKA (reference sequence). Here the CDR3 reads CSASGAGDSYEQYF. DNA of the CDR3: TGCAGTGCTAGCGGGGCAGGCGACTCCTACGAGCAGTACTTC.

The table lists this clone with many counts. This chain links TRBV15 with TRBJ1-2, with D maybe TRBD1 (5 bases). The CDR3 is 13 amino acids. The germline CDR1 and CDR2 sequences are LNHNV and YYDKDF (reference sequence). With 6 bases removed from V and 6 bases from J, the gap between germline ends came to 14 bases. Written as DNA, the CDR3 is TGTGCCACCAGTCCCACGGGACTCGATGGCTACACCTTC. Translation gives CATSPTGLDGYTF.

This clone was seen at least ten times. V usage is TRBV29-1 and J usage is TRBJ1-1; D gene uncertain. V dropped 0 bases and J dropped 4 bases, with 6 bases sitting between them. The germline CDR1 and CDR2 sequences are SQVTM and ANQGSEA. This CDR3 is built from 12 residues. The CDR3 sequence: CSVEETSTEAFF. CDR3 bases: TGCAGCGTTGAAGAGACGAGCACTGAAGCTTTCTTT.

This chain joins TRBV6-6 and TRBJ1-5, with TRBD1 as a possible D gene (5 bases). Deletions cut 2 bases from V and 4 bases from J, with 12 bases between. CDR3 size: 15 residues. Germline CDR1 is MNHNY and CDR2 is SVGAGI (reference sequence). The CDR3 loop is CASSYPPGQNQPQHF. The CDR3 DNA sequence: TGTGCCAGCAGTTACCCGCCAGGGCAAAATCAGCCCCAGCATTTT.

This clone was seen repeatedly, ten times or more. The V and J genes are TRBV20-1 and TRBJ2-5; TRBD1 agrees at 7 bases. Germline V lookup: CDR1 DFQATT, CDR2 SNEGSKA (reference sequence). Trimming removed 2 bases from V and 4 bases from J; junction bases left unmatched: 1. CDR3 size: 12 residues. CDR3 in amino acids: CSARHRGETQYF. Here the CDR3 DNA reads TGCAGTGCTAGACACAGGGGAGAGACCCAGTACTTC.

Ten or more counts support this clone. The chain uses TRBV2 and TRBJ2-5, with TRBD1 identical over 9 bases. This CDR3 region has 16 residues. With V trimmed by 7 bases and J by 1 base, 10 bases remained unmatched. Germline V gene data show CDR1 as SNHLY and CDR2 as FYNNEI. CDR3 loop: CASTQDRGLGQETQYF. The CDR3 DNA follows: TGTGCCAGCACCCAGGACAGGGGATTGGGCCAAGAGACCCAGTACTTC. Complete variable domain (other parts from reference TRBV2 and TRBJ2-5): EPEVTQTPSHQVTQMGQEVILRCVPISNHLYFYWYRQILGQKVEFLVSFYNNEISEKSEIFDDQFSVERPDGSNFTLKIRSTKLEDSAMYFCASTQDRGLGQETQYFGPGTRLLVL.

With regard to this clone: A read error may account for a junction end that differs from germline. This chain joins TRBV7-9 and TRBJ2-7, with D perhaps TRBD1 (5 bases). Per germline, CDR1 SEHNR and CDR2 FQNEAQ (reference sequence). CDR3 length: 13 amino acids. The CDR3 coding sequence is TGTGCCACCAGCCCTACGGACACGGCAGAGCAGTACTTC. Encoded protein: CATSPTDTAEQYF.

This clone was detected a few times. The V gene is TRBV3-1, the J gene TRBJ1-6, with 9 bases fitting TRBD1. This CDR3 has 14 amino acids. CDR1 is LGHDT, CDR2 YNNKEL, per germline (reference sequence). The V and J ends lost 1 base and 10 bases, in that order; junction bases with no gene match: 2. The CDR3 protein is CASSQGTGDSPLHF. The CDR3 DNA is TGTGCCAGCAGCCAAGGGACAGGGGACTCACCCCTCCACTTT.

At least ten counts were recorded for this clone. The chain recombines TRBV14 with TRBJ2-4; TRBD2 matches 13 bases. Germline V gene sequence: CDR1 SGHDN, CDR2 FVKESK. The CDR3 length is 19 residues. V shed 2 bases, J shed 0 bases, and the junction held 7 bases outside the gene matches. CDR3 DNA sequence: TGTGCCAGCAGCCAAACACAAGGACTAGCGGGGGTAGCCAAAAACATTCAGTACTTC. As protein: CASSQTQGLAGVAKNIQYF.

The genes are TRBV5-6 and TRBJ2-7; D perhaps matches TRBD2 (5 bases). Trimming took 4 bases from V and 2 from J, leaving 16 bases between them. This CDR3 contains 15 residues. Germline V gives CDR1 SGHDT, CDR2 YYEEEE. This CDR3 reads CASSTVEGDPYEQYF. The CDR3 DNA follows: TGTGCCAGCAGCACGGTAGAGGGAGACCCCTACGAGCAGTACTTC.

The genes are TRBV4-1 and TRBJ2-7; the D is unclear. CDR3 length: 14 residues. Germline CDR1 and CDR2: MGHRA and YSYEKL. The V end lost 1 base, the J end lost 2 bases, and 9 bases lay between the germline ends. The CDR3 DNA is TGCGCCAGCAGCCAAGGAGGTACCCCCTACGAGCAGTACTTC. It codes for CASSQGGTPYEQYF.

The table lists this clone with many counts. V usage is TRBV6-1 and J usage is TRBJ2-7; TRBD1 agrees at 8 bases. Germline CDR1 is MNHNS and CDR2 is SASEGT. With 4 bases clipped from V and 2 bases from J, the junction kept 13 bases outside the gene matches. This CDR3 contains 17 residues. The CDR3 bases are TGTGCCAGCAGTGCCGATGACAGGGGCACTGTGGCCTACGAGCAGTACTTC. Translation: CASSADDRGTVAYEQYF.

Sample share makes this clone medium-sized. The V call is TRBV6-5, the J call TRBJ1-1; D remains unclear. V was shortened by 2 bases and J by 5 bases, with 12 bases between the two germline ends. CDR1 MNHEY and CDR2 SVGAGI come from the germline V gene. The CDR3 totals 14 residues. The CDR3 nucleotides read TGTGCCAGCAGTTACGACAACCTGGGGACTGAAGCTTTCTTT. Translating gives CASSYDNLGTEAFF.

V and J are TRBV30 and TRBJ1-6; weak D call: TRBD1 (6 bases). The CDR3 covers 14 residues. V was pared by 3 bases and J by 8 bases, with 14 bases between. CDR1 is GTSNPN, CDR2 SVGIG, per germline (reference sequence). In DNA form, the CDR3 reads TGTGCCTGGAGCCTTGGACAGCCTTATTCACCCCTCCACTTT. Protein product: CAWSLGQPYSPLHF.